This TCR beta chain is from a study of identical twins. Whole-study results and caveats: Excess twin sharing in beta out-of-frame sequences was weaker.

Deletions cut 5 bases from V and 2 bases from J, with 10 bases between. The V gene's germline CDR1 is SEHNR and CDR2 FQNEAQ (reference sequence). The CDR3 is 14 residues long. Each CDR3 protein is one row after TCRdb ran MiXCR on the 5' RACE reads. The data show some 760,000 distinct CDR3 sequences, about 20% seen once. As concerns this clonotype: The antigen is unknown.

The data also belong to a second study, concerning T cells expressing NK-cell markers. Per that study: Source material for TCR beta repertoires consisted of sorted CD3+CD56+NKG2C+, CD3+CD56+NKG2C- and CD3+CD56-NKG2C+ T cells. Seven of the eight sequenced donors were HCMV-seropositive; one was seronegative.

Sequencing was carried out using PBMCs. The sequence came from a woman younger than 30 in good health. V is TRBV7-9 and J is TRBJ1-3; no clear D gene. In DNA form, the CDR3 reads TGTGCCAGCAGCCTACCGAGCGCTGGAAACACCATATATTTT. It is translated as CASSLPSAGNTIYF.